This record concerns one TCR beta chain sequence. Its antigen remains unknown. The entry originates in a study of cytomegalovirus exposure and HLA in healthy donors. Study-level results: TCR beta sequences numbering 16,951 were associated with HLA alleles at 0.05 false discovery rate in a later analysis. Segments of the TCR beta V type were, in most cases, productive about 87% or about 30% of the time in an earlier analysis. A few CMV-associated chains were confirmed in vitro to be specific for CMV antigens.

The CDR3 has 12 amino acids. J gave up 7 bases and V 11 bases, and 9 bases lay outside the gene matches. The V gene's germline CDR1 is MDHEN and CDR2 SYDVKM. The PCR used 60 Vbeta and 13 Jbeta primers. Clones were read by immunoSEQ multiplex PCR, and TCRdb kept only the in-frame ones, dropping some. Here the sample spans some 110,000 clones, more than 65% being singletons. This clonotype was sampled from a boy younger than 18 in good health and CMV-seronegative. The rearrangement links TRBV28 to TRBJ1-2; 8 bases align to TRBD1. Sequenced sample: PBMCs. As DNA, the CDR3 is TGTGCCGGCACAGGGGGTGATTTTGGCTACACCTTC. Translated: CAGTGGDFGYTF.